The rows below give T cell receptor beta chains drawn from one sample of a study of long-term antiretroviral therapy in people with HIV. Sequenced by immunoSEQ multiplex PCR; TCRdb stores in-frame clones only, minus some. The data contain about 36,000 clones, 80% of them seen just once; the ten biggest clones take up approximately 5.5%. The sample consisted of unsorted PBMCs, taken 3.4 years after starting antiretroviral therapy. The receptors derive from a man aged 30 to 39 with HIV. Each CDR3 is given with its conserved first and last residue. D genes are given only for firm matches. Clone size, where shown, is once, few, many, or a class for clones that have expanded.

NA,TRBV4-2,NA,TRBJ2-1,CASSQRGNQQFF,TGTGCCAGCAGCCAACGGGGAAACCAGCAGTTCTTC
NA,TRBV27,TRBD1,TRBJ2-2,CASSLQGITGELFF,TGTGCCAGCAGTCTACAGGGGATAACCGGGGAGCTGTTTTTT
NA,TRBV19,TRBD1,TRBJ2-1,CASSIQGARYNEQFF,TGTGCCAGTAGTATACAGGGGGCGCGTTACAATGAGCAGTTCTTC
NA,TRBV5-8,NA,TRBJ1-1,CASSLAHSLNTEAFF,TGTGCCAGCAGCTTGGCCCACTCCCTGAACACTGAAGCTTTCTTT
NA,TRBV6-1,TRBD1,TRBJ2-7,CASSDAGQGYEQYF,TGTGCCAGCAGTGATGCGGGACAGGGCTACGAGCAGTACTTC
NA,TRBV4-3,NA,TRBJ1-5,CASSQATGARQPQHF,TGCGCCAGCAGCCAAGCGACAGGAGCAAGGCAGCCCCAGCATTTT
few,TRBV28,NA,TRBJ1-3,CASSLTSAGNTIYF,TGTGCCAGCAGTCTTACTTCAGCCGGAAACACCATATATTTT
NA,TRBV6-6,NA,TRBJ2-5,CASSYSRKGGETQYF,TGTGCCAGCAGTTACTCGAGAAAAGGAGGAGAGACCCAGTACTTC
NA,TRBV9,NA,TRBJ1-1,CASSVVPREEAFF,TGTGCCAGCAGCGTAGTTCCCAGGGAGGAAGCTTTCTTT
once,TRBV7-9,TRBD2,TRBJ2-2,CASSLEGLAGNTGELFF,TGTGCCAGCAGCTTAGAGGGACTAGCGGGGAACACCGGGGAGCTGTTTTTT
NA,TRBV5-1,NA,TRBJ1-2,CASSLQGDGYTF,TGCGCCAGCAGCTTACAAGGGGATGGCTACACCTTC
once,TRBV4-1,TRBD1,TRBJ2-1,CASSRYRGRAQYEQFF,TGCGCCAGCAGCCGGTACAGGGGACGGGCACAGTATGAGCAGTTCTTC
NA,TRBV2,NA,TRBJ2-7,CASSDRGLGDEQYF,TGTGCCAGCAGTGATCGGGGCTTGGGCGACGAGCAGTACTTC